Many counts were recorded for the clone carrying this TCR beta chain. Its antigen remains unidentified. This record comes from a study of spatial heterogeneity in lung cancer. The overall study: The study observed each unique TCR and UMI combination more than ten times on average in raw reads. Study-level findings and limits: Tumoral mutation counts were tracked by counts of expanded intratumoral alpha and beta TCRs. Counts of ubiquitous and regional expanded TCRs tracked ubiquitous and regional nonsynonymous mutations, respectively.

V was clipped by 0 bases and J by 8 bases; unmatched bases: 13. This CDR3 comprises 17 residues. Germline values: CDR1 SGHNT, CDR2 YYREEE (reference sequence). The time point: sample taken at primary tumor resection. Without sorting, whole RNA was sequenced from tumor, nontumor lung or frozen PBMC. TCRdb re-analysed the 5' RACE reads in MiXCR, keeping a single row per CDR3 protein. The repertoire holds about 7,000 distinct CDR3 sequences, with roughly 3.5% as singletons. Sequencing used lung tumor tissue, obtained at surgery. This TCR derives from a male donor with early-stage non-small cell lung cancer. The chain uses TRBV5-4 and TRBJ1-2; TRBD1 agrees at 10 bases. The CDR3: CASSLDGDRGPRGGYTF. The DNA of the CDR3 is TGTGCCAGCAGCTTGGATGGGGACAGGGGTCCTAGAGGGGGCTACACCTTC.